One and the same sample provided the 29 T cell receptor beta chains below, sequenced in a study of control samples from healthy donors and cancer patients. The table came from immunoSEQ multiplex PCR; TCRdb's copy has only in-frame clones and leaves some out. The table shows 150,000 to 200,000 clones, with 90% to 95% occurring only once. Source material: blood. These receptors were collected from a woman aged 18-35 years in good health.

The rearrangement joins TRBV9 to TRBJ1-6; D not resolved. The CDR3 sequence is 16 residues long. V lost 3 bases and J 0 bases, leaving 10 bases between the germline ends. Germline V gene sequence: CDR1 SGDLS, CDR2 YYNGEE. CDR3 residues: CASSDSGSSYNSPLHF. CDR3 DNA sequence: TGTGCCAGCAGCGACTCAGGAAGCTCCTATAATTCACCCCTCCACTTT.

The genes are TRBV19 and TRBJ2-7, with TRBD2 matching over 7 bases. Trimming cost V 5 bases and J 6 bases; bases outside gene matches: 7. CDR1 is LNHDA and CDR2 is SQIVND in the germline V gene (reference sequence). CDR3 length: 13 residues. The CDR3 loop is CASSFTPGGEQYF. The CDR3 DNA is TGTGCCAGTAGTTTCACCCCGGGGGGCGAGCAGTACTTC.

The chain uses TRBV10-3 and TRBJ1-3; a weak D match, TRBD1 (6 bases). The CDR3 is 14 residues long. V shed 3 bases and J shed 5 bases, with 11 bases lying between them. Looked up from germline, CDR1 is ENHRY and CDR2 is SYGVKD. CDR3 DNA sequence: TGTGCCATCAGTGACGGGCAGGGGAGAAACACCATATATTTT. This sequence encodes CAISDGQGRNTIYF.

The chain combines TRBV19 with TRBJ1-2; TRBD1 aligns across 7 bases. Trimming at V came to 8 bases and at J to 3 bases, leaving 12 bases not matched to a gene. From germline, CDR1 is LNHDA and CDR2 SQIVND (reference sequence). CDR3 length: 15 amino acids. The CDR3 protein is CASVTTGNLDYGYTF. DNA of the CDR3: TGTGCCAGTGTTACGACAGGGAATCTAGACTATGGCTACACCTTC.

The chain recombines TRBV19 with TRBJ1-5, with 8 bases that match TRBD1. V lost 7 bases to trimming and J lost 7 bases; unmatched junction nucleotides: 6. The CDR3 sequence is 13 residues long. Germline values: CDR1 LNHDA, CDR2 SQIVND (reference sequence). The CDR3 bases are TGTGCCAGTACTACACGACAGGGGCAGCCCCAGCATTTT. Translated, it gives CASTTRQGQPQHF. Filled out from reference TRBV19 and TRBJ1-5, the complete variable domain reads DGGITQSPKYLFRKEGQNVTLSCEQNLNHDAMYWYRQDPGQGLRLIYYSQIVNDFQKGDIAEGYSVSREKKESFPLTVTSAQKNPTAFYLCASTTRQGQPQHFGDGTRLSIL.

The V and J genes are TRBV6-5 and TRBJ1-1; no definite D call. Germline CDR1 reads MNHEY; CDR2 reads SVGAGI. This CDR3 has 13 residues. Trimming stripped 6 bases from V and 6 bases from J, with 14 bases between. The CDR3 protein is CASSRNPHAEAFF. CDR3 coding DNA: TGTGCCAGCAGCCGCAATCCGCATGCTGAAGCTTTCTTT.

This chain connects TRBV27 to TRBJ1-5; 7 nucleotides align to TRBD1. CDR3 length equals 15 residues. Trimming cost V 3 bases and J 9 bases; bases outside gene matches: 11. Per the germline V gene, CDR1 is MNHEY and CDR2 is SMNVEV (reference sequence). The CDR3 spells CASSFPGQSLWPQHF. The CDR3 DNA reads as TGTGCCAGCAGTTTTCCGGGACAGAGTTTATGGCCCCAGCATTTT.

V and J are TRBV7-3 and TRBJ1-4; D not resolved. This CDR3 comprises 13 residues. V was cut by 2 bases and J by 4 bases, with 5 bases left in between. In germline, CDR1 is SGHTA, CDR2 FQGTGA. The CDR3 sequence: CASSLGSNEKLFF. The CDR3 coding sequence is TGTGCCAGCAGCTTAGGGAGTAATGAAAAACTGTTTTTT.

J is TRBJ1-4 and V is TRBV5-4; D possibly corresponds to TRBD1 (5 bases). Trimming removed 2 bases at V and 8 bases at J, with 10 bases between. Per the germline V gene, CDR1 is SGHNT and CDR2 is YYREEE (reference sequence). This CDR3 contains 13 residues. This chain's CDR3 is CASSFEGKEKLFF. The CDR3 nucleotides are TGTGCCAGCAGCTTCGAGGGGAAGGAAAAACTGTTTTTT. Based on the CDR3 plus reference TRBV5-4 and TRBJ1-4, the full variable domain is ETGVTQSPTHLIKTRGQQVTLRCSSQSGHNTVSWYQQALGQGPQFIFQYYREEENGRGNFPPRFSGLQFPNYSSELNVNALELDDSALYLCASSFEGKEKLFFGSGTQLSVL.

V usage is TRBV4-1 and J usage is TRBJ1-6; the match to TRBD1 covers 8 bases. This CDR3 region has 17 residues. The trim removed 3 bases at V and 7 bases at J, leaving 11 bases unmatched. The germline V gene encodes CDR1 MGHRA and CDR2 YSYEKL. This chain's CDR3 is CASSHTGQGGFNSPLHF. CDR3 DNA sequence: TGCGCCAGCAGCCATACCGGACAGGGAGGGTTCAATTCACCCCTCCACTTT.

The chain joins TRBV6-6 to TRBJ2-3; tentatively, D is TRBD1 or TRBD2 (6 bases each). Germline CDR1 is MNHNY and CDR2 is SVGAGI (reference sequence). The CDR3 consists of 13 residues. V was clipped by 6 bases and J by 4 bases, with 11 bases between them. CDR3: CASRAGEADTQYF. The CDR3 DNA follows: TGTGCCAGCAGGGCAGGGGAGGCAGATACGCAGTATTTT.

The chain is built from TRBV18 and TRBJ2-7; weak D call: TRBD1 (6 bases). CDR1 KGHSH and CDR2 LQKENI come from the germline V gene. The CDR3 length is 13 residues. V gave up 3 bases and J gave up 6 bases, with 12 bases separating them. Written as DNA, the CDR3 is TGTGCCAGCTCACCGCAGGGGTACGGCGAGCAGTACTTC. Its translation: CASSPQGYGEQYF.

The genes are TRBV18 and TRBJ1-1; D is undetermined. V lost 3 bases and J lost 5, with 16 bases in between. CDR3 length equals 15 residues. From germline, CDR1 is KGHSH and CDR2 LQKENI. The CDR3 reads CASSPLQNRETEAFF. CDR3 nucleotides: TGTGCCAGCTCACCCCTACAGAACCGAGAAACTGAAGCTTTCTTT.

The chain uses TRBV4-1 and TRBJ2-7, with D unresolved. The V end lost 0 bases, the J end lost 7 bases, and 19 bases lay between the germline ends. This CDR3 has 16 residues. Germline V gene sequence: CDR1 MGHRA, CDR2 YSYEKL. CDR3 DNA sequence: TGCGCCAGCAGCCAAGATAGATGGAGCGCCTCTCAGGAGCAGTACTTC. This translates into CASSQDRWSASQEQYF.

The V call is TRBV5-6, the J call TRBJ2-1, with D perhaps TRBD1 (5 bases). The CDR3 runs to 14 residues. V was pared by 0 bases and J by 7 bases, with 11 bases between. Germline CDR1 reads SGHDT; CDR2 reads YYEEEE. The CDR3 nucleotides are TGTGCCAGCAGCTTGGAAGCAGGGTGGAATGAGCAGTTCTTC. It encodes CASSLEAGWNEQFF.

The CDR3 spells CATSRVGSGTSRSSTDTQYF. In DNA form, the CDR3 reads TGTGCCACCAGCAGAGTCGGTAGTGGGACTAGTCGATCTAGCACAGATACGCAGTATTTT. The V call is TRBV15, the J call TRBJ2-3; 8 bases map to TRBD2. CDR1 is LNHNV and CDR2 is YYDKDF in the germline V gene (reference sequence). Trimming cost V 1 base and J 0 bases; bases outside gene matches: 15. The CDR3 sequence is 20 residues long.

The genes are TRBV2 and TRBJ2-4; 12 positions agree with TRBD1. V lost 6 bases to trimming and J lost 6 bases; unmatched junction nucleotides: 6. CDR1 SNHLY and CDR2 FYNNEI come from the germline V gene. The CDR3 consists of 15 residues. The CDR3 nucleotides are TGTGCCAGCAGCGTGGGACAGGGGGCGCGAAACATTCAGTACTTC. It yields the protein CASSVGQGARNIQYF.

This clone was detected only once. The V call is TRBV20-1, the J call TRBJ1-1; the D is unclear. Trimming cost V 3 bases and J 0 bases, with 2 bases left between them. The germline gives CDR1 DFQATT, CDR2 SNEGSKA (reference sequence). This CDR3 spans 11 amino acids. The CDR3 sequence is CSARMNTEAFF. The CDR3 region has the DNA TGCAGTGCTAGGATGAACACTGAAGCTTTCTTT.

The chain has TRBV7-2 and TRBJ1-2; possible D gene TRBD1, 6 bases. This CDR3 comprises 14 residues. The germline gives CDR1 SGHTA, CDR2 FQGNSA. The V end lost 1 base, the J end lost 1 base, and 7 bases lay between the germline ends. The CDR3 DNA reads as TGTGCCAGCAGCTTAGAGGGGGTTAACTATGGCTACACCTTC. It yields the protein CASSLEGVNYGYTF.

The V call is TRBV19, the J call TRBJ1-1; 7 bases align to TRBD1. This CDR3 comprises 15 residues. Losses at the gene ends were 4 bases for V and 4 bases for J; bases not matched to a gene: 9. The germline V gene encodes CDR1 LNHDA and CDR2 SQIVND (reference sequence). CDR3 residues: CASSTRGTVSTEAFF. CDR3 bases: TGTGCCAGTAGTACGAGGGGGACAGTGAGCACTGAAGCTTTCTTT. Complete variable domain (other parts from reference TRBV19 and TRBJ1-1): DGGITQSPKYLFRKEGQNVTLSCEQNLNHDAMYWYRQDPGQGLRLIYYSQIVNDFQKGDIAEGYSVSREKKESFPLTVTSAQKNPTAFYLCASSTRGTVSTEAFFGQGTRLTVV.

The chain combines TRBV2 with TRBJ1-2; tentative D call: TRBD1 (5 bases). V was shortened by 6 bases and J by 8 bases, with 10 bases between the two germline ends. Per the germline V gene, CDR1 is SNHLY and CDR2 is FYNNEI. There are 11 residues in the CDR3. In DNA, the CDR3 is TGTGCCAGCAGGGGAGGGGTCGGCTACACCTTC. Translated, it gives CASRGGVGYTF.

The gene calls are TRBV29-1 and TRBJ1-1, with D perhaps TRBD1 (5 bases). CDR1 SQVTM and CDR2 ANQGSEA come from the germline V gene. Between the trimmed V and J ends, which lost 0 bases and 11 bases, there was a span of 16 bases. This CDR3 has 13 residues. The CDR3 region is CSVEEAGTGYAFF. The CDR3 DNA reads as TGCAGCGTTGAAGAGGCCGGGACGGGCTACGCTTTCTTT.

In its sample, this clone was seen once. The rearrangement joins TRBV2 to TRBJ2-3, with D hard to call. Germline-derived CDR1 and CDR2 are SNHLY and FYNNEI. Deletions cut 7 bases from V and 3 bases from J, with 11 bases between. This CDR3 is built from 13 residues. For the CDR3, the DNA is TGTGCCAGCAAAGGGATGAGGACAGATACGCAGTATTTT. Translated: CASKGMRTDTQYF.

The chain employs TRBV4-1 and TRBJ2-7; 9 bases agree with TRBD1. V dropped 4 bases and J dropped 2; count of bases not matched to a gene: 12. Germline values: CDR1 MGHRA, CDR2 YSYEKL. The CDR3 length is 17 residues. The CDR3, as DNA: TGCGCCAGCAGCCGATCCGCCGGGACAGGGTTAACCTACGAGCAGTACTTC. Its translation: CASSRSAGTGLTYEQYF.

J is TRBJ1-1 and V is TRBV7-9, with a tentative D call TRBD1 (6 bases). Trimming cost V 4 bases and J 7 bases, with 10 bases left between them. Germline CDR1 and CDR2: SEHNR and FQNEAQ (reference sequence). The length of the CDR3 is 12 residues. The CDR3 is CASSSGQSEAFF. The CDR3 DNA sequence: TGTGCCAGCAGCTCCGGACAGAGTGAAGCTTTCTTT.

This chain links TRBV7-9 with TRBJ1-1; D is unresolved. Germline V gene sequence: CDR1 SEHNR, CDR2 FQNEAQ (reference sequence). The CDR3 consists of 13 residues. The V gene lost 5 bases and the J gene lost 4 bases, with 11 bases spanning the gap. CDR3 in DNA: TGTGCCAGCAGCCCCCCAGGTACCACTGAAGCTTTCTTT. Protein sequence: CASSPPGTTEAFF.

This chain uses TRBV21-1 with TRBJ2-1; the table's D call TRBD2 went unverified against the DNA. TRBV21-1 has pseudogene status. This CDR3 is built from 18 residues. CDR3 protein: CASSILGLIPRSYNEQFF. As DNA, the CDR3 is TGTGCCAGCAGCATCCTGGGACTCATACCTCGTTCCTACAATGAGCAGTTCTTC.

V and J are TRBV7-2 and TRBJ2-7; TRBD1 aligns across 11 bases. Trimming at V came to 1 base and at J to 4 bases, leaving 3 bases not matched to a gene. The CDR3 consists of 15 residues. Germline-derived CDR1 and CDR2 are SGHTA and FQGNSA. CDR3: CASSLGTGGTYEQYF. As DNA, the CDR3 is TGTGCCAGCAGCTTAGGGACAGGGGGCACATACGAGCAGTACTTC.

The V and J genes are TRBV18 and TRBJ1-4; D ambiguous. V lost 6 bases to trimming and J lost 0 bases, with 14 bases between them. This CDR3 has 16 residues. In germline, CDR1 is KGHSH, CDR2 LQKENI. The CDR3 is CASSQEGPATNEKLFF. The CDR3 region has the DNA TGTGCCAGCTCCCAGGAAGGGCCAGCAACTAATGAAAAACTGTTTTTT.